Here is one TCR beta chain with its context. The immunoSEQ assay was v3.0, run at survey level. Only in-frame clones appear in the TCRdb table, and some are missing; sequencing was by immunoSEQ multiplex PCR. The data show around 23,000 clones, roughly 87% seen once. The CDR3 consists of 14 residues. The V gene lost 4 bases and the J gene lost 2 bases, with 11 bases spanning the gap. From germline, CDR1 is SGHVS and CDR2 FQNEAQ. This entry is derived from a study of long-term antiretroviral therapy in people with HIV. The sequence was obtained from a man aged 50 or older with HIV. The source was unsorted PBMCs, collected 0.3 years after starting antiretroviral therapy. This rearrangement joins TRBV7-8 to TRBJ2-5; a weak D match, TRBD1 (5 bases). The CDR3 region has the DNA TGTGCCAGCAGCTCGCGACAGACGCAAGAGACCCAGTACTTC. Protein sequence: CASSSRQTQETQYF.